Shown below are 6 T cell receptor beta chains from a single sample sequenced in a study of T-cell memory formation after mild COVID-19. TCRdb recomputed calls from the 5' RACE reads with MiXCR, one row per CDR3 protein. The profile shows over 150,000 distinct CDR3 sequences, approximately 13% of them singletons. Input material: PBMCs or a T cell subset sorted from them (not recorded which). Receptors were obtained from a man in his late teens or twenties who had mild COVID-19 (a few samples of this study predate the infection). Cell type and time point are not known.

The chain is built from TRBV10-3 and TRBJ1-3; 7 bases align to TRBD1. The CDR3 extends over 14 amino acids. With V trimmed by 0 bases and J by 7 bases, 3 bases remained unmatched. Looked up from germline, CDR1 is ENHRY and CDR2 is SYGVKD. As DNA, the CDR3 is TGTGCCATCAGTGAGTCGACAGGGTGGAACACCATATATTTT. Protein product: CAISESTGWNTIYF.

This clonotype was found a few times. V and J are TRBV12-3 or TRBV12-4 and TRBJ1-5; 8 bases align to TRBD1. The CDR3 length is 14 residues. V shed 4 bases, J shed 5 bases, and the junction held 4 bases outside the gene matches. The CDR3 sequence: CASSSGQGYQPQHF. The CDR3 nucleotides read TGTGCCAGCAGTTCAGGACAGGGTTATCAGCCCCAGCATTTT.

For this clonotype: The junction departs from germline at one end; a sequencing error may be responsible. This sequence joins TRBV5-1 and TRBJ1-6; the D is unclear. Germline values: CDR1 SGHRS, CDR2 YFSETQ. The CDR3 is 15 residues long. CDR3 sequence reads: CASSLAGVHNSPLHF. CDR3 DNA sequence: TGCGCCAGCAGCTTGGCCGGGGTTCATAACTCACCCCTCCACTTT.

This chain joins TRBV24-1 and TRBJ2-5, with 7 bases that match TRBD2. This CDR3 contains 13 residues. Losses at the gene ends were 9 bases for V and 2 bases for J; bases not matched to a gene: 5. Per germline, CDR1 KGHDR and CDR2 SFDVKD. CDR3 in DNA: TGTGCCACCGGTCCGGGGGGACAAGAGACCCAGTACTTC. Amino acids: CATGPGGQETQYF.

This clonotype has at least ten counts. The V and J genes are TRBV12-3 or TRBV12-4 and TRBJ1-4; 8 positions agree with TRBD1. V dropped 6 bases and J dropped 8; count of bases not matched to a gene: 8. The CDR3 contains 14 residues. The CDR3 nucleotides are TGTGCCAGCAGCCCGACAGGGGTAGTGGAAAAACTGTTTTTT. Protein product: CASSPTGVVEKLFF.

In this sample, this clonotype turned up a few times. The J gene is TRBJ2-3, the V gene TRBV7-9; no firm D call. Germline V gene sequence: CDR1 SEHNR, CDR2 FQNEAQ (reference sequence). The CDR3 is 8 amino acids. Trimming pared 10 bases from V and 14 bases from J, leaving 10 bases between. CDR3 bases: TGTGCCAACACCCTCTGGTATTTT. This encodes CANTLWYF. Combining the CDR3 with reference TRBV7-9 and TRBJ2-3 gives the whole variable domain DTGVSQNPRHKITKRGQNVTFRCDPISEHNRLYWYRQTLGQGPEFLTYFQNEAQLEKSRLLSDRFSAERPKGSFSTLEIQRTEQGDSAMYLCANTLWYFGPGTRLTVL.